The 11 T cell receptor beta chains below come from one sample, sequenced in a study of blood T cell repertoires in COVID-19. Some clones are missing from TCRdb's copy, which holds only in-frame ones; the method was immunoSEQ multiplex PCR. This table has about 120,000 clones, over 65% appearing once. The material sequenced was peripheral blood. These receptors were collected from a woman in her seventies with acute or convalescent COVID-19.

This chain connects TRBV5-6 to TRBJ1-2; 7 positions agree with TRBD1. The CDR3 loop spans 14 amino acids. Looked up from germline, CDR1 is SGHDT and CDR2 is YYEEEE. V trimming: 1 base; J trimming: 4 bases; junction bases outside the gene matches: 4. The CDR3 DNA follows: TGTGCCAGCAGCTTGCGGGACAGCGTCTATGGCTACACCTTC. Amino acids: CASSLRDSVYGYTF.

The chain joins TRBV10-3 to TRBJ1-3; D not certain. V lost 6 bases and J 4 bases, leaving 16 bases between the germline ends. Germline V gene lookup returns CDR1 ENHRY and CDR2 SYGVKD. The CDR3 covers 15 residues. Written as DNA, the CDR3 is TGTGCCATCAGGAGCGCTGGGTCTCGGGGAAACACCATATATTTT. Protein sequence: CAIRSAGSRGNTIYF.

The chain recombines TRBV6-1 with TRBJ2-1; weak D call: TRBD2 (5 bases). V lost 0 bases to trimming and J lost 7 bases, with 16 bases between them. This CDR3 spans 16 amino acids. CDR1 and CDR2 from the germline V gene are MNHNS and SASEGT. CDR3 bases: TGTGCCAGCAGTGAAGCGGTTGGGCAGACGGGGAATGAGCAGTTCTTC. It yields the protein CASSEAVGQTGNEQFF.

The rearrangement joins TRBV27 to TRBJ1-2, with TRBD1 matching 7 bases. This CDR3 is 17 amino acids long. Germline CDR1 is MNHEY and CDR2 is SMNVEV (reference sequence). The V and J ends lost 0 bases and 2 bases, in that order; junction bases with no gene match: 9. The CDR3 DNA follows: TGTGCCAGCAGTTTATCCAGTCTCGACAGGGCGAACTATGGCTACACCTTC. Translation: CASSLSSLDRANYGYTF.

The chain carries TRBV18 and TRBJ2-1, with 10 positions matching TRBD2. The CDR3 has 16 amino acids. The germline CDR1 and CDR2 sequences are KGHSH and LQKENI. V shed 0 bases, J shed 4 bases, and the junction held 3 bases outside the gene matches. CDR3 in amino acids: CASSPPAGGRYNEQFF. CDR3 DNA: TGTGCCAGCTCACCACCAGCGGGGGGGAGATACAATGAGCAGTTCTTC.

The rearrangement joins TRBV7-2 to TRBJ2-2; unclear D gene. V was clipped by 8 bases and J by 0 bases, with 10 bases between them. The CDR3 totals 14 residues. From germline, CDR1 is SGHTA and CDR2 FQGNSA. Here the CDR3 DNA reads TGTGCCAGCGCCCGAAGCGCGAACACCGGGGAGCTGTTTTTT. It specifies CASARSANTGELFF.

This rearrangement joins TRBV7-2 to TRBJ1-2; D is undetermined. Germline V lookup: CDR1 SGHTA, CDR2 FQGNSA. The CDR3 runs to 15 residues. V was shortened by 1 base and J by 7 bases, with 16 bases between the two germline ends. DNA of the CDR3: TGTGCCAGCAGCTTAGAAGGTGGTTTGCGGTCTGGCTACACCTTC. Its translation: CASSLEGGLRSGYTF. Combining the CDR3 with reference TRBV7-2 and TRBJ1-2 gives the whole variable domain GAGVSQSPSNKVTEKGKDVELRCDPISGHTALYWYRQSLGQGLEFLIYFQGNSAPDKSGLPSDRFSAERTGGSVSTLTIQRTQQEDSAVYLCASSLEGGLRSGYTFGSGTRLTVV.

V and J are TRBV5-6 and TRBJ2-1; 8 nucleotides line up with TRBD1. The V gene end was trimmed by 3 bases and the J gene end by 0 bases; junction bases not matched to a gene: 14. CDR1 is SGHDT and CDR2 is YYEEEE in the germline V gene. The length of the CDR3 is 19 residues. The CDR3 nucleotides read TGTGCCAGCAGCTCCAGGCAGTGGGACAGGCGTCGCTCCTACAATGAGCAGTTCTTC. Its protein is CASSSRQWDRRRSYNEQFF.

This clone was counted once. The V gene is TRBV7-9, the J gene TRBJ2-5; D possibly corresponds to TRBD2 (5 bases). CDR1 is SEHNR and CDR2 is FQNEAQ in the germline V gene (reference sequence). V was pared by 5 bases and J by 2 bases, with 9 bases between. This CDR3 is 13 amino acids long. CDR3 sequence (DNA): TGTGCCAGCAGCGCTCCGGGGCAAGAGACCCAGTACTTC. Its translation: CASSAPGQETQYF.

The genes are TRBV29-1 and TRBJ1-1, with 7 positions matching TRBD1. Germline V gene data show CDR1 as SQVTM and CDR2 as ANQGSEA. Trimming took 3 bases from V and 4 from J; bases not matched to a gene: 8. The CDR3 totals 14 residues. This CDR3 reads CSVEGAGQVTEAFF. In DNA form, the CDR3 reads TGCAGCGTTGAGGGGGCCGGACAGGTCACTGAAGCTTTCTTT.

This clone was picked up a small number of times. The rearrangement uses TRBV2 and TRBJ2-2, with 11 bases fitting TRBD2. Per the germline V gene, CDR1 is SNHLY and CDR2 is FYNNEI. The CDR3 is 15 amino acids. V gave up 6 bases and J gave up 6 bases; unmatched junction bases: 6. The CDR3 region has the DNA TGTGCCAGCAGCCCCGGGACTAGCGGTCCCGGGGAGCTGTTTTTT. Translation: CASSPGTSGPGELFF.